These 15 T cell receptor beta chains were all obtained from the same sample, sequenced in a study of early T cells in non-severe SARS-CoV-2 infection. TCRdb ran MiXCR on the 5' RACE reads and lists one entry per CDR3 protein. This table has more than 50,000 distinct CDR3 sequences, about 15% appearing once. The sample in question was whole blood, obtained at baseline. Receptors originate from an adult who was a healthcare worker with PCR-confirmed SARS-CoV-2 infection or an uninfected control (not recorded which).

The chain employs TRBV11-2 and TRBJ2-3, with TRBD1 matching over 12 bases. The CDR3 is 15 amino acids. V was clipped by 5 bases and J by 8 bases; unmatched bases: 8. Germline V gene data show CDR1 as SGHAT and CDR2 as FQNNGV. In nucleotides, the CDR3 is TGTGCCAGCAGCCAGGGACAGGGGGCGCCTGGTACGCAGTATTTT. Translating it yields CASSQGQGAPGTQYF.

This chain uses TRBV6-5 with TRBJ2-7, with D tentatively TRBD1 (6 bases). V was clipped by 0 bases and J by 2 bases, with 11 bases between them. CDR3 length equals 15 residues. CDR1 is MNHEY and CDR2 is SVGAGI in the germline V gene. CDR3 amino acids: CASSYSLTGAYEQYF. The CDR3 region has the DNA TGTGCCAGCAGTTACTCGTTGACAGGAGCCTACGAGCAGTACTTC.

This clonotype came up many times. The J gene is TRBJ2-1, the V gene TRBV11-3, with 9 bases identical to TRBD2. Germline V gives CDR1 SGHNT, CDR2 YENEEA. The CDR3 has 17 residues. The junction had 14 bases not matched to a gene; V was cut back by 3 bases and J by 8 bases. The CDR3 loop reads CASSFHPPGGGADEQFF. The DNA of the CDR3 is TGTGCCAGCAGCTTCCACCCTCCGGGCGGGGGGGCAGATGAGCAGTTCTTC.

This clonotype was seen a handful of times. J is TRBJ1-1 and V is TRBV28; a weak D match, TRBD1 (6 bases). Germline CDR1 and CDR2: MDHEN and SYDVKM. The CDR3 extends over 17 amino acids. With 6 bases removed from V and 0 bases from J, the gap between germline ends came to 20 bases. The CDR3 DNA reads TGTGCCAGCAGGCTCCCCGTGACAGGTCCCATGAACACTGAAGCTTTCTTT. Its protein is CASRLPVTGPMNTEAFF.

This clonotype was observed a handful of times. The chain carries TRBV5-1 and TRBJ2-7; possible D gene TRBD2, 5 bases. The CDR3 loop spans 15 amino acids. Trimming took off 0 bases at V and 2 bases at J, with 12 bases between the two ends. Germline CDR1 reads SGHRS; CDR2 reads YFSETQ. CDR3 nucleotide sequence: TGCGCCAGCAGCTTGGGGACCCCCGGGACCTACGAGCAGTACTTC. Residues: CASSLGTPGTYEQYF.

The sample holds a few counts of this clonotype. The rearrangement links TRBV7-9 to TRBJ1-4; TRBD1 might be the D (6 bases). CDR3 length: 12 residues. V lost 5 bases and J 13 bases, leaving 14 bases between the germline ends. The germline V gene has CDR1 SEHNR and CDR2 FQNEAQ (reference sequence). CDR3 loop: CASSATGGGLFF. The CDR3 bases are TGTGCCAGCAGCGCGACAGGTGGAGGACTGTTTTTT.

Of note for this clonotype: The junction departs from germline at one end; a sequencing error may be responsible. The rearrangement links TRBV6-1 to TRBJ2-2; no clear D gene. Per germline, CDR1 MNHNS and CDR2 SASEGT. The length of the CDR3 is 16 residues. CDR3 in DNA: TGTGCCGGCAGTGCCTTCCAAGGTTCGAACACCGGGGAGCTGTTTTTT. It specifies CAGSAFQGSNTGELFF.

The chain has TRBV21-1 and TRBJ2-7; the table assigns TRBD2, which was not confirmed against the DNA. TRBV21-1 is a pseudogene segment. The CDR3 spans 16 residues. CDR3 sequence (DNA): TGTGCCAGCAGCACTTCGAGCGGCCCGAGCTCCTACGAGCAGTACTTC. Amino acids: CASSTSSGPSSYEQYF.

CDR3 bases: TGTGCCAGCAGCTTGGGCGGACAAGAGACCCAGTACTTC. It yields the protein CASSLGGQETQYF. The V and J genes are TRBV11-2 and TRBJ2-5; D uncertain. The CDR3 sequence is 13 residues long. The germline CDR1 and CDR2 sequences are SGHAT and FQNNGV. The germline V and J ends were trimmed by 3 bases and 2 bases, with 7 bases remaining between them. Supplemented by reference TRBV11-2 and TRBJ2-5, the full variable domain reads EAGVAQSPRYKIIEKRQSVAFWCNPISGHATLYWYQQILGQGPKLLIQFQNNGVVDDSQLPKDRFSAERLKGVDSTLKIQPAKLEDSAVYLCASSLGGQETQYFGPGTRLLVL.

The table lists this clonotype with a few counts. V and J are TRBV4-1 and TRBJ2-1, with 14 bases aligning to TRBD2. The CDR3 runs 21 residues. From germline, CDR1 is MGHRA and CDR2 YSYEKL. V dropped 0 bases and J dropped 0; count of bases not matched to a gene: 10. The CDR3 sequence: CASSQDGRLAGGPSSYNEQFF. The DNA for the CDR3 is TGCGCCAGCAGCCAAGATGGAAGACTAGCGGGAGGGCCGAGCTCCTACAATGAGCAGTTCTTC.

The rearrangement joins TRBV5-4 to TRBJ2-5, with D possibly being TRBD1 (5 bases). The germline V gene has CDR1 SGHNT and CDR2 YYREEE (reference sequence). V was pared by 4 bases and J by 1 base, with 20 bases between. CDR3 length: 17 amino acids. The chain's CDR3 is CASSTDAGYGAQETQYF. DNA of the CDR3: TGTGCCAGCAGCACGGACGCAGGGTATGGGGCCCAAGAGACCCAGTACTTC.

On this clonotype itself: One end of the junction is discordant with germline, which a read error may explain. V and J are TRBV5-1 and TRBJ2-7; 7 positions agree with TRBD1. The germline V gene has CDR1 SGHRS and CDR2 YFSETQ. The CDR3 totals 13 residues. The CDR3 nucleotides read TGTGCCAGCAGGGGGACGGCCTCCTACGAGCAGTACTTC. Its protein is CASRGTASYEQYF.

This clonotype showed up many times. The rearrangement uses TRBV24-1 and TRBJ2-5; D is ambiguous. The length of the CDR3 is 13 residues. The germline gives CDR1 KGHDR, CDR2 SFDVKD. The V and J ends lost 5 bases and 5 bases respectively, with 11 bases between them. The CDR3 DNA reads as TGTGCCACCAGTGCCCCTGCCCCCGAGACCCAGTACTTC. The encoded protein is CATSAPAPETQYF.

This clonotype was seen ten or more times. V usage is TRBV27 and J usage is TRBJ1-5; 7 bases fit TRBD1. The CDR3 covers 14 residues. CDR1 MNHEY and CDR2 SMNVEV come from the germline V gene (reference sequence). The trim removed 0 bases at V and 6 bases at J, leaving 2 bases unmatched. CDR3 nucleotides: TGTGCCAGCAGTTTATCTCAGGGGGGTCAGCCCCAGCATTTT. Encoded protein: CASSLSQGGQPQHF.

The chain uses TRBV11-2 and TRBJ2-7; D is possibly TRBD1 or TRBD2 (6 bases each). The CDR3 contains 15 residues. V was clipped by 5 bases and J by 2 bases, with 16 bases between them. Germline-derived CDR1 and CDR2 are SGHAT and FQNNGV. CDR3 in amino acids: CASSRIRGQTYEQYF. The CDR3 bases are TGTGCCAGCAGCCGTATTCGGGGGCAGACCTACGAGCAGTACTTC. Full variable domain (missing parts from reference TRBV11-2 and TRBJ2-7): EAGVAQSPRYKIIEKRQSVAFWCNPISGHATLYWYQQILGQGPKLLIQFQNNGVVDDSQLPKDRFSAERLKGVDSTLKIQPAKLEDSAVYLCASSRIRGQTYEQYFGPGTRLTVT.